This entry lists 14 T cell receptor beta chains sequenced from one sample in a study of PD-L1 blockade in urothelial cancer. Time point of the sample: peripheral blood 6 weeks after treatment start. The protocol was immunoSEQ multiplex PCR, while the TCRdb copy is restricted to in-frame clones and leaves out a portion. This table has about 19,000 clones, around 83% appearing once. The sequencing here drew on PBMCs, taken around atezolizumab (anti-PD-L1) treatment. The source of these receptors is a man aged 45-60 years with urothelial cancer.

The V gene is TRBV6-1, the J gene TRBJ1-2, with D possibly TRBD1 on 6 matching bases. The CDR3 sequence is 16 residues long. Between the trimmed V and J ends, which lost 0 bases and 7 bases, there was a span of 18 bases. Looked up from germline, CDR1 is MNHNS and CDR2 is SASEGT. The CDR3 DNA sequence: TGTGCCAGCAGTGAAGCTACGGACAGTTACTATTCTGGCTACACCTTC. It is translated as CASSEATDSYYSGYTF.

This chain connects TRBV4-1 to TRBJ1-4; D uncertain. The germline V gene has CDR1 MGHRA and CDR2 YSYEKL. This CDR3 is built from 15 residues. With 0 bases removed from V and 4 bases from J, the gap between germline ends came to 9 bases. The chain's CDR3 is CASSQELAHNEKLFF. The DNA of the CDR3 is TGCGCCAGCAGCCAAGAGTTGGCCCATAATGAAAAACTGTTTTTT.

This chain links TRBV7-2 with TRBJ1-1, with 7 bases that match TRBD1. The CDR3 length is 14 residues. Germline loops: CDR1 SGHTA, CDR2 FQGNSA. V shed 5 bases and J 0 bases; nucleotides not matched to a gene: 3. For the CDR3, the DNA is TGTGCCAGCAGCGTCACAGGGGTGAACACTGAAGCTTTCTTT. This gives the protein CASSVTGVNTEAFF.

The chain couples TRBV5-1 to TRBJ2-7, with D possibly matching TRBD1 (6 bases). From germline, CDR1 is SGHRS and CDR2 YFSETQ. Deletions cut 0 bases from V and 3 bases from J, with 13 bases between. The CDR3 spans 15 residues. The CDR3 sequence is CASSLAGDTIYEQYF. The DNA of the CDR3 is TGCGCCAGCAGCTTGGCCGGGGACACGATCTACGAGCAGTACTTC.

As DNA, the CDR3 is TGCGCCAGCAGCGGACGACAGGGCCATGAAGCTTTCTTT. Its protein product is CASSGRQGHEAFF. The gene calls are TRBV5-1 and TRBJ1-1; 7 nucleotides line up with TRBD1. Germline V lookup: CDR1 SGHRS, CDR2 YFSETQ. V shed 4 bases, J shed 7 bases, and the junction held 7 bases outside the gene matches. CDR3 length equals 13 residues.

V usage is TRBV7-2 and J usage is TRBJ1-1; D perhaps matches TRBD1 (6 bases). The CDR3 sequence is 15 residues long. Trimming stripped 5 bases from V and 1 base from J, with 14 bases between. Per the germline V gene, CDR1 is SGHTA and CDR2 is FQGNSA. The CDR3 nucleotides read TGTGCCAGCAGCGTGATACCGGGACAGAACACTGAAGCTTTCTTT. It yields the protein CASSVIPGQNTEAFF.

The chain combines TRBV4-1 with TRBJ2-1, with 14 bases identical to TRBD2. Germline V gene lookup returns CDR1 MGHRA and CDR2 YSYEKL. With V trimmed by 1 base and J by 8 bases, 10 bases remained unmatched. The CDR3 is 18 amino acids. CDR3 region: CASSQVFRLAGGRDEQFF. The CDR3 bases are TGCGCCAGCAGCCAAGTTTTCCGACTAGCGGGGGGGCGGGATGAGCAGTTCTTC.

The V call is TRBV19, the J call TRBJ2-2; 9 bases fit TRBD2. CDR1 and CDR2 from the germline V gene are LNHDA and SQIVND (reference sequence). The CDR3 is made up of 16 amino acids. V was pared by 3 bases and J by 0 bases, with 2 bases of the junction left unmatched. CDR3 DNA sequence: TGTGCCAGTAGTATCCTAGCGGGAACGAACACCGGGGAGCTGTTTTTT. Its protein is CASSILAGTNTGELFF.

The CDR3 spells CASSPQGYTEAFF. CDR3 nucleotide sequence: TGTGCCAGCAGCCCACAGGGTTACACTGAAGCTTTCTTT. The chain joins TRBV7-2 to TRBJ1-1, with a possible D match to TRBD1 (6 bases). This CDR3 contains 13 residues. V was cut by 5 bases and J by 3 bases, with 10 bases left in between. CDR1 is SGHTA, CDR2 FQGNSA, per germline.

This chain uses TRBV5-4 with TRBJ2-3, with 9 bases that match TRBD1. V lost 3 bases and J lost 1; bases outside the gene matches: 0. The CDR3 sequence is 14 residues long. Per germline, CDR1 SGHNT and CDR2 YYREEE (reference sequence). CDR3: CASSWDRGTDTQYF. CDR3 in DNA: TGTGCCAGCAGCTGGGACAGGGGCACAGATACGCAGTATTTT.

This clone was counted a few times. The V and J genes are TRBV5-5 and TRBJ1-5; tentatively, D is TRBD1 (5 bases). The CDR3 is made up of 14 amino acids. Germline assignment: CDR1 SGHKS and CDR2 YYEKEE (reference sequence). V lost 3 bases and J 1 base, leaving 8 bases between the germline ends. The CDR3 sequence is CASSSTVSNQPQHF. The CDR3 DNA follows: TGTGCCAGCAGCTCGACAGTGAGCAATCAGCCCCAGCATTTT.

V usage is TRBV2 and J usage is TRBJ2-5; the D gene is possibly TRBD2 (5 bases). Trimming took off 4 bases at V and 5 bases at J, with 14 bases between the two ends. This CDR3 contains 14 residues. Germline CDR1 SNHLY, CDR2 FYNNEI. CDR3 sequence reads: CASSGTSRGETQYF. The DNA for the CDR3 is TGTGCCAGCAGTGGGACTTCCCGTGGGGAGACCCAGTACTTC.

V and J are TRBV6-5 and TRBJ1-3; TRBD1 aligns across 8 bases. CDR3 length: 15 residues. Trimming cost V 6 bases and J 0 bases; bases outside gene matches: 4. CDR1 is MNHEY and CDR2 is SVGAGI in the germline V gene. CDR3: CASRGQANSGNTIYF. CDR3 bases: TGTGCCAGCAGGGGACAGGCCAACTCTGGAAACACCATATATTTT.

This clone was seen a single time. This rearrangement joins TRBV30 to TRBJ1-5; D call uncertain. Trimming removed 3 bases from V and 2 bases from J, with 11 bases in between. There are 14 residues in the CDR3. Looked up from germline, CDR1 is GTSNPN and CDR2 is SVGIG (reference sequence). For the CDR3, the DNA is TGTGCCTGGAGCGCCCCGGTTGGCAATCAGCCCCAGCATTTT. It codes for CAWSAPVGNQPQHF.